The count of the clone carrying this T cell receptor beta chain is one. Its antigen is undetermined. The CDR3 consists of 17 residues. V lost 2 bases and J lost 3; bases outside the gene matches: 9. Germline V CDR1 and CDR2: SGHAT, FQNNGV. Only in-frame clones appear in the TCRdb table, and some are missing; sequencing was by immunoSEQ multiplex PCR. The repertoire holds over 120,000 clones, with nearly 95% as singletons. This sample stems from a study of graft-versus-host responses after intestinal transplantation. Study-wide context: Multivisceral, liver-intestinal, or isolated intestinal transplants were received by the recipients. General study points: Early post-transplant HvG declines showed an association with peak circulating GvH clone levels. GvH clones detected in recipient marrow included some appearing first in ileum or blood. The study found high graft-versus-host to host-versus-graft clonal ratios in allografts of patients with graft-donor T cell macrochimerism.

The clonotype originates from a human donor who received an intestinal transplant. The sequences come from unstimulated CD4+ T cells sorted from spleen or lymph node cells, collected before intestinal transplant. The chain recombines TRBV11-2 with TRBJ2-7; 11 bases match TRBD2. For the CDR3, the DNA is TGTGCCAGCAGCTTAACCAACACCGGGACTAGCGGCTACGAGCAGTACTTC. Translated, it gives CASSLTNTGTSGYEQYF.